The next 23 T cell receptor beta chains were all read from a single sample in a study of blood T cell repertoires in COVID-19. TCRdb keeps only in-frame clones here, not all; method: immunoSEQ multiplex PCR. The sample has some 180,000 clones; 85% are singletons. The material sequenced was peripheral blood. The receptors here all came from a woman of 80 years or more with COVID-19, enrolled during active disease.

The CDR3 DNA is TGTGCCAGCAGTTCATGGACAGGGGGTGGCAATCAGCCCCAGCATTTT. Translated: CASSSWTGGGNQPQHF. The chain couples TRBV28 to TRBJ1-5; 10 bases are a match to TRBD1. The V gene end was trimmed by 4 bases and the J gene end by 2 bases; junction bases not matched to a gene: 5. This CDR3 comprises 16 residues. Germline V CDR1 and CDR2: MDHEN, SYDVKM.

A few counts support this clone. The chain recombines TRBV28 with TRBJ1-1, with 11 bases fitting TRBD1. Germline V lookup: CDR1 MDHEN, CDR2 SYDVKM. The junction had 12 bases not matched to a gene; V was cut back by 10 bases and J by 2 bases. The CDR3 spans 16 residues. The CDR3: CATRAGGQGDNTEAFF. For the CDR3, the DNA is TGTGCCACTAGGGCGGGGGGACAGGGGGATAACACTGAAGCTTTCTTT.

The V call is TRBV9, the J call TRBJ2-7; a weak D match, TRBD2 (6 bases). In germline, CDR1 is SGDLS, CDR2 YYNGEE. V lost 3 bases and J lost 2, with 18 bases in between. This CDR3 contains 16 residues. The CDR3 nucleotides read TGTGCCAGCAGCGGGACGGGCGGGGAAAGGGCCTACGAGCAGTACTTC. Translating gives CASSGTGGERAYEQYF. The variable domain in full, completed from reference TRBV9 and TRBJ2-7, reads DSGVTQTPKHLITATGQRVTLRCSPRSGDLSVYWYQQSLDQGLQFLIQYYNGEERAKGNILERFSAQQFPDLHSELNLSSLELGDSALYFCASSGTGGERAYEQYFGPGTRLTVT.

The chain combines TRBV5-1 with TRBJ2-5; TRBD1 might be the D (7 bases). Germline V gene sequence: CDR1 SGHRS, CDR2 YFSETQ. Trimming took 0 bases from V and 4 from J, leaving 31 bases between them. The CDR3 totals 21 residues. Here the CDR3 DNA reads TGCGCCAGCAGCTTGGCGTTACTTGGAGGGACTGGGCGACACAGGGGAGAGACCCAGTACTTC. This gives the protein CASSLALLGGTGRHRGETQYF. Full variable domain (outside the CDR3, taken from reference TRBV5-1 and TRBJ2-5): KAGVTQTPRYLIKTRGQQVTLSCSPISGHRSVSWYQQTPGQGLQFLFEYFSETQRNKGNFPGRFSGRQFSNSRSEMNVSTLELGDSALYLCASSLALLGGTGRHRGETQYFGPGTRLLVL.

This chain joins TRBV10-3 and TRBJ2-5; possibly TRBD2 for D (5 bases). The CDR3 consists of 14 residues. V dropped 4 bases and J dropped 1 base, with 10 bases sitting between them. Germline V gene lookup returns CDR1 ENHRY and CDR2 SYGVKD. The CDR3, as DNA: TGTGCCATCAGTGGGACTGGGCGCCAAGAGACCCAGTACTTC. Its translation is CAISGTGRQETQYF.

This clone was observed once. Written as DNA, the CDR3 is TGTGCCAGCAGCGTGACGGACAGTCCCAACTATGGCTACACCTTC. Translating gives CASSVTDSPNYGYTF. The V gene is TRBV9, the J gene TRBJ1-2; maybe TRBD1 (6 bases). The germline V gene encodes CDR1 SGDLS and CDR2 YYNGEE. The CDR3 extends over 15 amino acids. The V end was cut by 2 bases, the J end by 2 bases, with 13 bases between.

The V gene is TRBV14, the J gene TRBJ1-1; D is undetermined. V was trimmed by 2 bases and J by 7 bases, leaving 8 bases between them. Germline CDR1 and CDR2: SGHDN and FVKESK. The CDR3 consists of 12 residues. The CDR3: CASSQTRIEAFF. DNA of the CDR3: TGTGCCAGCAGCCAAACTAGGATTGAAGCTTTCTTT.

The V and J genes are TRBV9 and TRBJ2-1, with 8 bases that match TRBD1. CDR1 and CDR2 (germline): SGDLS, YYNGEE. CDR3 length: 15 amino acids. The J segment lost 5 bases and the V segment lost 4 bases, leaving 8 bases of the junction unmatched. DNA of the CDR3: TGTGCCAGCAGCTTCCGACAGGGGTTTGACAATGAGCAGTTCTTC. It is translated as CASSFRQGFDNEQFF.

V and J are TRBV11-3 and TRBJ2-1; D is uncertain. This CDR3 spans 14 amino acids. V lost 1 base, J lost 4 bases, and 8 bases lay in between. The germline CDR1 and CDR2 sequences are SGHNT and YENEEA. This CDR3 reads CASSLGSRYNEQFF. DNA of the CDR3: TGTGCCAGCAGCTTAGGATCCAGGTACAATGAGCAGTTCTTC.

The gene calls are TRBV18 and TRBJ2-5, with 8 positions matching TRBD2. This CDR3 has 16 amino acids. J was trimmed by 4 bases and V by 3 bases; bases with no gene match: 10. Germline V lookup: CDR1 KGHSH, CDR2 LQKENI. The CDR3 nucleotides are TGTGCCAGCTCACCTTCGCTAGCGGGTTTCGGAGAGACCCAGTACTTC. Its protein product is CASSPSLAGFGETQYF.

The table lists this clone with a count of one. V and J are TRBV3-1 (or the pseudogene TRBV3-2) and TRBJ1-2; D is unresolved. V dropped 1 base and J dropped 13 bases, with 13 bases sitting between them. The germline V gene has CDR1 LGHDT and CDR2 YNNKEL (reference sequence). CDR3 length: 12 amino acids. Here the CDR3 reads CASSQGALIFTF. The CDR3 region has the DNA TGTGCCAGCAGCCAAGGGGCCCTAATTTTCACCTTC.

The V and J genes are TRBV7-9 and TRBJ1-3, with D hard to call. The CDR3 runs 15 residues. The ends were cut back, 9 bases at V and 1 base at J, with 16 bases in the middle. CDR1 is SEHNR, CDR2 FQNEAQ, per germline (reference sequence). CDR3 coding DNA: TGTGCCAGTCGGTACGCGGGAGGGTCTGGAAACACCATATATTTT. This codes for CASRYAGGSGNTIYF.

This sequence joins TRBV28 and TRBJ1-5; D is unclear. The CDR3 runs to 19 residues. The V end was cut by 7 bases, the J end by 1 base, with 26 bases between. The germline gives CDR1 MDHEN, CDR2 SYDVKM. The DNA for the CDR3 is TGTGCCAGCACCTCTCCGTCCATGTCTAACCCCCTCAGCAATCAGCCCCAGCATTTT. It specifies CASTSPSMSNPLSNQPQHF.

Written as DNA, the CDR3 is TGTGCCAGCAGCTTAGACCGGACAGGGAAGGGGTACACTGAAGCTTTCTTT. Encoded protein: CASSLDRTGKGYTEAFF. This chain connects TRBV11-2 to TRBJ1-1; 8 positions agree with TRBD1. Germline-derived CDR1 and CDR2 are SGHAT and FQNNGV. The CDR3 loop spans 17 amino acids. J was trimmed by 3 bases and V by 0 bases; bases with no gene match: 9.

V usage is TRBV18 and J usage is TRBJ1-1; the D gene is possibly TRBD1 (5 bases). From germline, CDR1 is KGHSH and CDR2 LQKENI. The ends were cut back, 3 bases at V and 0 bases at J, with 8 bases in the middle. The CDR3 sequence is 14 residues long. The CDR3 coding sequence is TGTGCCAGCTCACCGACAGTCATGAACACTGAAGCTTTCTTT. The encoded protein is CASSPTVMNTEAFF.

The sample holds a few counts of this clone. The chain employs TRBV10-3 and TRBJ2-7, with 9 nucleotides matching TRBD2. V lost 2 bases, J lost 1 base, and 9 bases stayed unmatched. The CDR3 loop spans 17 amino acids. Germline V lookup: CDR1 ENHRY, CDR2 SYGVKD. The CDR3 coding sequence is TGTGCCATCAGTGAGACGTTAGCGGGAGAGAGTTCCTACGAGCAGTACTTC. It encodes CAISETLAGESSYEQYF.

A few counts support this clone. The CDR3 protein is CATSRKTGQGIYGNTIYF. The CDR3 DNA is TGTGCCACCAGCAGAAAGACGGGACAGGGGATCTATGGAAACACCATATATTTT. The chain couples TRBV15 to TRBJ1-3, with 10 positions matching TRBD1. The CDR3 consists of 18 residues. Losses at the gene ends were 2 bases for V and 3 bases for J; bases not matched to a gene: 10. Per the germline V gene, CDR1 is LNHNV and CDR2 is YYDKDF (reference sequence).

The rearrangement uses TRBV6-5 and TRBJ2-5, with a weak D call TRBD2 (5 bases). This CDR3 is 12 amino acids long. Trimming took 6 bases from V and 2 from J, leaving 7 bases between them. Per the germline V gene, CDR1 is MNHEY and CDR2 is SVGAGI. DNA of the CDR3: TGTGCCAGCAGGGACTCTCAAGAGACCCAGTACTTC. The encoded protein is CASRDSQETQYF.

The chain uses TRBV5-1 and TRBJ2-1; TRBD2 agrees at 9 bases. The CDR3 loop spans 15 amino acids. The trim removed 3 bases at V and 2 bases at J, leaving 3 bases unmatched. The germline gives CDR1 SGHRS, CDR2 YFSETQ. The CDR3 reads CASSSSGTTYNEQFF. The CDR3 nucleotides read TGCGCCAGCAGCTCTAGCGGGACGACCTACAATGAGCAGTTCTTC.

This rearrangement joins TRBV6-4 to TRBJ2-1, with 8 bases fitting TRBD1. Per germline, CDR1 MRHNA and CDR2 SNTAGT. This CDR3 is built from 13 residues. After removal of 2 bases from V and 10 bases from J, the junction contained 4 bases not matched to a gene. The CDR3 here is CASSDQGATEQFF. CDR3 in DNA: TGTGCCAGCAGTGACCAGGGGGCCACGGAGCAGTTCTTC.

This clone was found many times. CDR3 DNA sequence: TGTGCCATCAGTGAGTCTTTGACAGGGGTCGAAGCTTTCTTT. Its translation is CAISESLTGVEAFF. This chain connects TRBV10-3 to TRBJ1-1, with TRBD1 identical over 8 bases. V gave up 0 bases and J gave up 8 bases; unmatched junction bases: 5. Germline assignment: CDR1 ENHRY and CDR2 SYGVKD. The CDR3 covers 14 residues.

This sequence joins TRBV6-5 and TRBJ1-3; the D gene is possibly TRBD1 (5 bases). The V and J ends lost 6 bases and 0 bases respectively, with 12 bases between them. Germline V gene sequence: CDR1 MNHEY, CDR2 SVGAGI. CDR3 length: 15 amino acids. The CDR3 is CASRQDSRSGNTIYF. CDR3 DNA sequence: TGTGCCAGCAGACAAGACAGCCGCTCTGGAAACACCATATATTTT.

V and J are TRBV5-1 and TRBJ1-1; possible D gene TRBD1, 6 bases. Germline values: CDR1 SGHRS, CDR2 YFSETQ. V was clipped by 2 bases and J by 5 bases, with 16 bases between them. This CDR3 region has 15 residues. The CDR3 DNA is TGCGCCAGCAGCTTAACAGGGCAACCGGGGACTGAAGCTTTCTTT. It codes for CASSLTGQPGTEAFF. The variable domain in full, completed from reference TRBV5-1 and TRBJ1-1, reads KAGVTQTPRYLIKTRGQQVTLSCSPISGHRSVSWYQQTPGQGLQFLFEYFSETQRNKGNFPGRFSGRQFSNSRSEMNVSTLELGDSALYLCASSLTGQPGTEAFFGQGTRLTVV.